What follows are 8 T cell receptor beta chains derived from one specimen sequenced in a study of blood T cell repertoires in COVID-19. Clones were sequenced by immunoSEQ multiplex PCR, and TCRdb holds only the in-frame ones, with some missing. The data hold 200,000 or so clones, with around 90% observed a single time. Specimen: peripheral blood. These receptors were collected from a man in his sixties with COVID-19, enrolled during active disease.

This clone was observed a few times. The V gene is TRBV10-1, the J gene TRBJ2-5, with 12 bases matching TRBD1. With 3 bases clipped from V and 6 bases from J, the junction kept 5 bases outside the gene matches. Germline assignment: CDR1 WNHNN and CDR2 SYGVQD (reference sequence). The CDR3 runs to 15 residues. Here the CDR3 reads CASSDPGTGGKTQYF. The CDR3, as DNA: TGCGCCAGCAGTGACCCCGGGACAGGGGGCAAGACCCAGTACTTC.

The chain joins TRBV10-3 to TRBJ2-5; 11 bases agree with TRBD2. The germline CDR1 and CDR2 sequences are ENHRY and SYGVKD. V lost 4 bases, J lost 1 base, and 5 bases stayed unmatched. The CDR3 consists of 16 residues. The CDR3 sequence is CAISGSLAGVQETQYF. The DNA for the CDR3 is TGTGCCATCAGTGGATCACTAGCGGGGGTCCAAGAGACCCAGTACTTC.

The chain employs TRBV9 and TRBJ2-1; weak D call: TRBD2 (5 bases). V lost 0 bases and J 4 bases, leaving 17 bases between the germline ends. The CDR3 runs 17 residues. CDR1 is SGDLS, CDR2 YYNGEE, per germline. DNA for the CDR3: TGTGCCAGCAGCGTAGGTTCGGCTAGCTCTCGGTACAATGAGCAGTTCTTC. Its protein product is CASSVGSASSRYNEQFF.

This chain links TRBV2 with TRBJ2-7, with unresolved D. The CDR3 has 14 residues. Trimming removed 6 bases at V and 1 base at J, with 13 bases between. CDR1 SNHLY and CDR2 FYNNEI come from the germline V gene. The CDR3 loop reads CASSLLPPSYEQYF. The DNA for the CDR3 is TGTGCCAGCAGCCTATTACCACCATCCTACGAGCAGTACTTC.

In DNA form, the CDR3 reads TGTGCCTGGAGTGGAGCTCTTGCCTCCTATGGCTACACCTTC. Its translation is CAWSGALASYGYTF. J is TRBJ1-2 and V is TRBV30; D not certain. Trimming removed 1 base from V and 4 bases from J, with 13 bases in between. The CDR3 contains 14 residues. CDR1 is GTSNPN and CDR2 is SVGIG in the germline V gene (reference sequence).

The chain links TRBV2 to TRBJ1-4; maybe TRBD1 (6 bases). Germline CDR1 and CDR2: SNHLY and FYNNEI. This CDR3 spans 11 amino acids. CDR3 sequence reads: CAAGAGEKLFF. CDR3 in DNA: TGTGCGGCAGGGGCAGGTGAAAAACTGTTTTTT. Variable domain in full (rest from reference TRBV2 and TRBJ1-4): EPEVTQTPSHQVTQMGQEVILRCVPISNHLYFYWYRQILGQKVEFLVSFYNNEISEKSEIFDDQFSVERPDGSNFTLKIRSTKLEDSAMYFCAAGAGEKLFFGSGTQLSVL.

The J gene is TRBJ2-2, the V gene TRBV19, with 7 nucleotides matching TRBD1. The J segment lost 6 bases and the V segment lost 1 base, leaving 8 bases of the junction unmatched. From germline, CDR1 is LNHDA and CDR2 SQIVND (reference sequence). The CDR3 extends over 16 amino acids. This chain's CDR3 is CASSIGTGRGPGELFF. CDR3 nucleotide sequence: TGTGCCAGTAGTATAGGGACAGGACGAGGGCCCGGGGAGCTGTTTTTT.

The chain uses TRBV7-9 and TRBJ2-3; a possible D gene is TRBD2 (5 bases). The germline gives CDR1 SEHNR, CDR2 FQNEAQ (reference sequence). V was cut by 1 base and J by 4 bases, with 12 bases left in between. The CDR3 spans 15 residues. Written as DNA, the CDR3 is TGTGCCAGCAGCTTAGAAGCGGACGTAGCAGATACGCAGTATTTT. Protein sequence: CASSLEADVADTQYF.